These 8 T cell receptor beta chains were all obtained from the same sample, sequenced in a study of human T cells and chemical hapten exposure. Specified time point: patch test 2, 6 weeks after DPC sensitization. Indicated treatment: therapeutic diphenylcyclopropenone sensitization with weekly scalp DPC. Via MiXCR, TCRdb re-called the RACE reads, giving one row per CDR3 protein. The sample yields more than 60,000 distinct CDR3 sequences, 10% to 13% seen once. This sample comprised whole blood, obtained in connection with sensitization to the hapten diphenylcyclopropenone (DPC). The receptor source for this set is a woman aged 50 to 60 with alopecia areata. Some clones in this sample may be carry-over from other donors' samples.

This clonotype has a count of ten or more. The CDR3 DNA is TGCAGTGCCGCAGGCGGCGGGAATCAGCCCCAGCATTTT. It specifies CSAAGGGNQPQHF. V is TRBV20-1 and J is TRBJ1-5, with no clear D. The CDR3 length is 13 residues. Germline V lookup: CDR1 DFQATT, CDR2 SNEGSKA (reference sequence). V lost 6 bases and J lost 4, with 13 bases in between.

This clonotype was seen a few times. This sequence joins TRBV20-1 and TRBJ2-5, with D perhaps matching TRBD1 (5 bases). The CDR3 sequence is 13 residues long. Per germline, CDR1 DFQATT and CDR2 SNEGSKA (reference sequence). The germline V and J ends were trimmed by 6 bases and 2 bases, with 13 bases remaining between them. The CDR3: CSAQGVPQETQYF. CDR3 bases: TGCAGTGCGCAGGGCGTTCCTCAAGAGACCCAGTACTTC.

This clonotype was seen more than once but under ten times. V usage is TRBV29-1 and J usage is TRBJ2-1; 10 positions agree with TRBD2. The CDR3 spans 15 residues. V was clipped by 4 bases and J by 4 bases; unmatched bases: 7. CDR1 SQVTM and CDR2 ANQGSEA come from the germline V gene. The CDR3 bases are TGCAGCGTTGGACTTCTAGCGGGAGTTTACAATGAGCAGTTCTTC. Translation: CSVGLLAGVYNEQFF.

This clonotype was observed many times. The V gene is TRBV5-1, the J gene TRBJ1-4; a weak D match, TRBD1 (5 bases). Germline CDR1 reads SGHRS; CDR2 reads YFSETQ. The CDR3 loop spans 15 amino acids. The V gene lost 4 bases and the J gene lost 0 bases, with 10 bases spanning the gap. The CDR3 nucleotides read TGCGCCAGCAGCATTGACAGATCAACTAATGAAAAACTGTTTTTT. As protein: CASSIDRSTNEKLFF.

On this clonotype itself: A read error is possible here, since a much larger clone lies one base away. This chain links TRBV20-1 with TRBJ2-7; 13 positions agree with TRBD2. Germline assignment: CDR1 DFQATT and CDR2 SNEGSKA (reference sequence). This CDR3 region has 15 residues. The CDR3 sequence is CSARAGTSGNYEPYF. DNA for the CDR3: TGCAGTGCTAGAGCAGGGACTAGCGGGAACTACGAGCCGTACTTC.

This clonotype was observed a few times. The chain carries TRBV7-8 and TRBJ2-7, with 8 bases fitting TRBD2. CDR3 length: 15 amino acids. The germline CDR1 and CDR2 sequences are SGHVS and FQNEAQ. V was pared by 7 bases and J by 3 bases, with 11 bases of the junction left unmatched. CDR3 sequence reads: CASKERTSRNYEQYF. CDR3 bases: TGTGCCAGCAAAGAACGGACTAGCAGGAACTACGAGCAGTACTTC.

About this clonotype itself: A much larger clone lies a single base off, so this may be a read error. The chain has TRBV7-6 and TRBJ1-2; no clear D. CDR3 size: 13 residues. Trimming cost V 5 bases and J 8 bases, with 15 bases left between them. The germline V gene has CDR1 SGHVS and CDR2 FNYEAQ. CDR3 nucleotides: TGTGCCAGCAGCCCCAAGGCAGGCAACGGCTACACCTTC. It is translated as CASSPKAGNGYTF.

This clonotype was detected many times. This chain connects TRBV7-6 to TRBJ2-3, with TRBD2 matching 12 bases. Germline trimming cut 4 bases from V and 4 bases from J; bases unmatched to any gene: 6. CDR3 size: 16 residues. Germline values: CDR1 SGHVS, CDR2 FNYEAQ. The CDR3 is CASSYLAGGFSDTQYF. Here the CDR3 DNA reads TGTGCCAGCAGCTATCTAGCGGGAGGGTTCTCAGATACGCAGTATTTT.